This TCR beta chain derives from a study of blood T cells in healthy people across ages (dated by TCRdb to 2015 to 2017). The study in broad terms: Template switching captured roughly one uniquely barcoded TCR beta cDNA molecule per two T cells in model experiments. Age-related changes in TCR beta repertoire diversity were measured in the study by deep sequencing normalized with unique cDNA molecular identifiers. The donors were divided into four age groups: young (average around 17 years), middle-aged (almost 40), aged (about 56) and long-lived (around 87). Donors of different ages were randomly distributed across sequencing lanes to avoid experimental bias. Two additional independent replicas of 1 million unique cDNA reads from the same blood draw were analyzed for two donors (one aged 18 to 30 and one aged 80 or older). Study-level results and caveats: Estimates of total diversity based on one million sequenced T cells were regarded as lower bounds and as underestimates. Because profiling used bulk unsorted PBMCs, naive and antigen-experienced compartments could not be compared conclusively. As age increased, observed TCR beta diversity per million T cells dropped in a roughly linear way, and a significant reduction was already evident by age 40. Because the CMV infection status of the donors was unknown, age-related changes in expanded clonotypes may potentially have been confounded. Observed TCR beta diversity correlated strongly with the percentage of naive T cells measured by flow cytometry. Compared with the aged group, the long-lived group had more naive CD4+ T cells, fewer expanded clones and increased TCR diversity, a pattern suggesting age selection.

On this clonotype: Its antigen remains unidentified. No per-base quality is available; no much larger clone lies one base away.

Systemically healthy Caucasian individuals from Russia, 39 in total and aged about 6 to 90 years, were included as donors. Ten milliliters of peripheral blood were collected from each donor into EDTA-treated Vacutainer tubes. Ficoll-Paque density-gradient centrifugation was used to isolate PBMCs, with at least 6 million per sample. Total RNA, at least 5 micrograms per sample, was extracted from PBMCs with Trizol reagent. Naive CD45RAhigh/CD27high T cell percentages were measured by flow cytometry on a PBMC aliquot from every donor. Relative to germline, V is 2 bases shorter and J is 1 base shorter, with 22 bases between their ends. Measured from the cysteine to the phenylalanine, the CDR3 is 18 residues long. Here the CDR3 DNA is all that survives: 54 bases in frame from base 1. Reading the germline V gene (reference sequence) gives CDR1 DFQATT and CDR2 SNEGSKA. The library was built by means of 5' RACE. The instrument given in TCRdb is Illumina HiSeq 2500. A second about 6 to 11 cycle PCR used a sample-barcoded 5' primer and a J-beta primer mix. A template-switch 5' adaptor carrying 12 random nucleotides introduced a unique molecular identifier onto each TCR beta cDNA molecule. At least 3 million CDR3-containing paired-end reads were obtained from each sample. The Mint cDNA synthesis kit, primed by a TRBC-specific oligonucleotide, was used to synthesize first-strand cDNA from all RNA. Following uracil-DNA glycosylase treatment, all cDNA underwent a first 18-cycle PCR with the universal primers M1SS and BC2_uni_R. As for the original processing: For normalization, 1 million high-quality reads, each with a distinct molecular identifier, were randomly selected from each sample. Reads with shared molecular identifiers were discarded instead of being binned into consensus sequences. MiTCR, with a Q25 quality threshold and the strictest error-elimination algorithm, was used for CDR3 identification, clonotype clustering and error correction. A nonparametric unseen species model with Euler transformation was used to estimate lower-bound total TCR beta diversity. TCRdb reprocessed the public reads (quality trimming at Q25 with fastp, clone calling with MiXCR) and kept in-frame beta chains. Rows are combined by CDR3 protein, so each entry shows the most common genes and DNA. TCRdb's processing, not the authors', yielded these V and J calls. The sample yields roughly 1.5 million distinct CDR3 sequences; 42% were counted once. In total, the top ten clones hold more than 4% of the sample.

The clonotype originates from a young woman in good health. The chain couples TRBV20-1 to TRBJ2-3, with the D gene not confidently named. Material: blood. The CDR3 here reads CSARPENQIWAGTDTQYF. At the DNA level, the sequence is TGCAGTGCTAGACCCGAAAACCAGATCTGGGCGGGCACAGATACGCAGTATTTT.